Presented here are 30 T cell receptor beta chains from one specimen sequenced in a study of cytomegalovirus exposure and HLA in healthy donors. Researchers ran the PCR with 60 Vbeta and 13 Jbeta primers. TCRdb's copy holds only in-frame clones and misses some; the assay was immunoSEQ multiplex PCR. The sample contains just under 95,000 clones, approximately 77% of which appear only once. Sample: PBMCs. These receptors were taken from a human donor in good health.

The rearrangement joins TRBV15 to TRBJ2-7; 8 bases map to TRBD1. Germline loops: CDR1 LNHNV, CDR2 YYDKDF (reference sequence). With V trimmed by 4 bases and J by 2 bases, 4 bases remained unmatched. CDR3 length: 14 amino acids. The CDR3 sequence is CATSTRTGPYEQYF. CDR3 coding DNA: TGTGCCACCAGCACTAGGACAGGGCCCTACGAGCAGTACTTC. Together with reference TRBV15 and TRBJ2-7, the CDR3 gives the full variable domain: DAMVIQNPRYQVTQFGKPVTLSCSQTLNHNVMYWYQQKSSQAPKLLFHYYDKDFNNEADTPDNFQSRRPNTSFCFLDIRSPGLGDTAMYLCATSTRTGPYEQYFGPGTRLTVT.

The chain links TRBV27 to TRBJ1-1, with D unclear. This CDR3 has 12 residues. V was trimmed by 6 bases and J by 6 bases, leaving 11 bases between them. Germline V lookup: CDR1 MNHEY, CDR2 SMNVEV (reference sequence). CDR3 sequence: CASSHLPPEAFF. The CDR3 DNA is TGTGCCAGCAGCCATCTACCCCCTGAAGCTTTCTTT.

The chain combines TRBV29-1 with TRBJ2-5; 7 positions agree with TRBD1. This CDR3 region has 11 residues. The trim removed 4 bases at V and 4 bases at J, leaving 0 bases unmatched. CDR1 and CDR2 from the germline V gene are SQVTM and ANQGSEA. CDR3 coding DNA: TGCAGCGTTGGGACAGGAGAGACCCAGTACTTC. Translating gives CSVGTGETQYF.

Written as DNA, the CDR3 is TGTGCCAGCAGCTCAACTAGCGGACCCACAGATACGCAGTATTTT. Translating it yields CASSSTSGPTDTQYF. The chain couples TRBV7-9 to TRBJ2-3, with 8 positions matching TRBD2. The germline V gene has CDR1 SEHNR and CDR2 FQNEAQ (reference sequence). The CDR3 has 15 amino acids. J lost 2 bases, V lost 4 bases, and 5 bases had no gene match.

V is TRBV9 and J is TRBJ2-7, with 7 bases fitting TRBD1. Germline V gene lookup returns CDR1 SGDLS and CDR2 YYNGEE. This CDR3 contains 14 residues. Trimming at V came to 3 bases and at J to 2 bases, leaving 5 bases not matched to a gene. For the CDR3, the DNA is TGTGCCAGCAGCGCGGGACAGAGAGCCTACGAGCAGTACTTC. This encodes CASSAGQRAYEQYF.

The CDR3 bases are TGTGCCAGCAGCGTAGGGCAGAACACCGGGGAGCTGTTTTTT. It codes for CASSVGQNTGELFF. The V and J genes are TRBV9 and TRBJ2-2; no reliable D call. Germline-derived CDR1 and CDR2 are SGDLS and YYNGEE. Trimming cost V 0 bases and J 1 base, with 4 bases left between them. The CDR3 sequence is 14 residues long.

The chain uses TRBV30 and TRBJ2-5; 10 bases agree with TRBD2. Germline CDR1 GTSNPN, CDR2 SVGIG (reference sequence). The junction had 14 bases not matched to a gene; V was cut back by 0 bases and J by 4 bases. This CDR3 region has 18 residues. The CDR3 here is CAWSVGVGAGGPRETQYF. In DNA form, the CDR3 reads TGTGCCTGGAGTGTAGGAGTCGGAGCGGGGGGGCCACGAGAGACCCAGTACTTC.

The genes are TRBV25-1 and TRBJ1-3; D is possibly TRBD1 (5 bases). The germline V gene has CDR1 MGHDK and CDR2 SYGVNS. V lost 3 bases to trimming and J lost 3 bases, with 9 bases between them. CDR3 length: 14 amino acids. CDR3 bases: TGTGCCAGCAGTGACAGGGCCTTTGGAAACACCATATATTTT. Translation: CASSDRAFGNTIYF.

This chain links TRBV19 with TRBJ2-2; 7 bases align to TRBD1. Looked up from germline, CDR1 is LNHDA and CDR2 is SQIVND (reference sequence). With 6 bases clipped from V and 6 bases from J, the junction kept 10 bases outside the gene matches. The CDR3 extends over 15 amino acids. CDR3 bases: TGTGCCAGTAGCCTACAGGGGCGAAGCGCCGGGGAGCTGTTTTTT. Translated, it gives CASSLQGRSAGELFF.

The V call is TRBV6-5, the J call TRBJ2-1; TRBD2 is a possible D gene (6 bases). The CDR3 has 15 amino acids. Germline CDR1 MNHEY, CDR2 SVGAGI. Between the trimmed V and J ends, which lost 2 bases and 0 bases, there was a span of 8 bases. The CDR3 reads CASSYLGSSYNEQFF. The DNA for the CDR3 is TGTGCCAGCAGTTACCTCGGGAGCTCCTACAATGAGCAGTTCTTC.

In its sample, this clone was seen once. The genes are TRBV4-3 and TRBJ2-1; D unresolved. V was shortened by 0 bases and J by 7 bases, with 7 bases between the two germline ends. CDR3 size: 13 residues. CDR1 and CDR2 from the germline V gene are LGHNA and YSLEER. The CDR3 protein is CASSQERWNEQFF. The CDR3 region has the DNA TGCGCCAGCAGCCAAGAGAGATGGAATGAGCAGTTCTTC.

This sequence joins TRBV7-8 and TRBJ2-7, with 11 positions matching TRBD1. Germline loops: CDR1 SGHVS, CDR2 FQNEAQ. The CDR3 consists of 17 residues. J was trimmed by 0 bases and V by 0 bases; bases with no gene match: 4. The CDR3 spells CASSLARGTGGSYEQYF. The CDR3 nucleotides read TGTGCCAGCAGCTTAGCGCGGGGGACAGGGGGCTCCTACGAGCAGTACTTC.

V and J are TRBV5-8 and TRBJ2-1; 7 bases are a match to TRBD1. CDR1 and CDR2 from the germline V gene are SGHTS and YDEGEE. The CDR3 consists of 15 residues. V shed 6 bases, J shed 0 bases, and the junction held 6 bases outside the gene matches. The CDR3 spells CASTDDRDSYNEQFF. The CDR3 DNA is TGTGCCAGCACTGACGACAGGGACTCCTACAATGAGCAGTTCTTC.

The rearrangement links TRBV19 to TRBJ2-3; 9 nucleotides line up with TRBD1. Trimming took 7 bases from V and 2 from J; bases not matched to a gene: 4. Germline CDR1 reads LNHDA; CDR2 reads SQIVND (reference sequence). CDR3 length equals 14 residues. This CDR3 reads CASNRQGDTDTQYF. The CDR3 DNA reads TGTGCCAGTAATCGACAGGGGGACACAGATACGCAGTATTTT.

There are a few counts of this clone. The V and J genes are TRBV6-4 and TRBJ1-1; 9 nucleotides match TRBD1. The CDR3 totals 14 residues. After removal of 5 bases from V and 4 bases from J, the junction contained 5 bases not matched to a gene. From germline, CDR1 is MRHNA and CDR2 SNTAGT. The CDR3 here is CASSRTGEGTEAFF. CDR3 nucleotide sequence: TGTGCCAGCAGTCGGACAGGGGAGGGCACTGAAGCTTTCTTT.

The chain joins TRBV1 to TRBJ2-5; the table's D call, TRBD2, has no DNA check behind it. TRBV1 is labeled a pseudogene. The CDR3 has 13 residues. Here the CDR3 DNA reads TGCACCAGCGGGGGGGGGAAAAAAGAGACCCAGTACTTC. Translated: CTSGGGKKETQYF.

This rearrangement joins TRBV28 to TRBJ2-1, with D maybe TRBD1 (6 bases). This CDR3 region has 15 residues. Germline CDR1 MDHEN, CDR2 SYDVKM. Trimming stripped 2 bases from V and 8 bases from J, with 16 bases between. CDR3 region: CASSLSGQGKDEQFF. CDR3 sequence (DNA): TGTGCCAGCAGTTTAAGCGGTCAGGGGAAAGATGAGCAGTTCTTC.

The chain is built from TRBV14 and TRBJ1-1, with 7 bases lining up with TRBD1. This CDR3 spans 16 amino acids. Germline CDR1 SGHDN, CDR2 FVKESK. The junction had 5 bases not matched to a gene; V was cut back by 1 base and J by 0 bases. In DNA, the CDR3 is TGTGCCAGCAGCCAAGGACCCGGGACAGTGAACACTGAAGCTTTCTTT. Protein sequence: CASSQGPGTVNTEAFF.

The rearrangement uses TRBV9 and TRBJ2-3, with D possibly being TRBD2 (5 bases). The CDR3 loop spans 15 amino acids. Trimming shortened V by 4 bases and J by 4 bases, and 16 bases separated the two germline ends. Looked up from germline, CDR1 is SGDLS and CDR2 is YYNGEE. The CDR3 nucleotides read TGTGCCAGCAGCTTAAATTCTGGGAGCCCAGATACGCAGTATTTT. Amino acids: CASSLNSGSPDTQYF.

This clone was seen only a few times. The CDR3 reads CASSAGVADSYEQYF. CDR3 coding DNA: TGTGCCAGCAGCGCCGGGGTAGCGGATTCCTACGAGCAGTACTTC. The chain joins TRBV9 to TRBJ2-7; tentatively, D is TRBD2 (6 bases). CDR3 size: 15 residues. Germline V gene data show CDR1 as SGDLS and CDR2 as YYNGEE. The ends were cut back, 3 bases at V and 1 base at J, with 14 bases in the middle.

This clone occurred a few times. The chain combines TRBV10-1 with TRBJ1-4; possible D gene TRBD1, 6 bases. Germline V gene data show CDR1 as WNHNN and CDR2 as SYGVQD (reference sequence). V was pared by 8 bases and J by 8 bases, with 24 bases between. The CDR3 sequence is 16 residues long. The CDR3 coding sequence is TGCGCCAGCGGTGGTCAGGGGTCCCACCTAACCGAAAAACTGTTTTTT. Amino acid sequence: CASGGQGSHLTEKLFF.

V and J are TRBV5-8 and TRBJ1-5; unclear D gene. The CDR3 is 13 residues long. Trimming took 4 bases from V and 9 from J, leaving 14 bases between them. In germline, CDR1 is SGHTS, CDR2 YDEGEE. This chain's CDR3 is CASSPSPGLPQHF. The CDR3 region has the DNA TGTGCCAGCAGCCCTTCCCCAGGATTGCCCCAGCATTTT.

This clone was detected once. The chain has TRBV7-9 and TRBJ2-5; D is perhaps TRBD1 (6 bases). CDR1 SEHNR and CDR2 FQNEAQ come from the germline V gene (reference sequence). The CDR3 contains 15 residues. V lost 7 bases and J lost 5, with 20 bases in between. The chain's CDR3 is CASKPGTLVGETQYF. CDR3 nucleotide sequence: TGTGCCAGCAAACCCGGGACACTCGTTGGGGAGACCCAGTACTTC.

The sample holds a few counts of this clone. The CDR3 nucleotides are TGTGCCAGCAGCTGGGGGCGGCAGACAGGGAAGTACTTC. Amino acids: CASSWGRQTGKYF. V usage is TRBV5-6 and J usage is TRBJ2-7, with 7 bases fitting TRBD1. J lost 11 bases, V lost 3 bases, and 11 bases had no gene match. The V gene's germline CDR1 is SGHDT and CDR2 YYEEEE. The CDR3 length is 13 residues.

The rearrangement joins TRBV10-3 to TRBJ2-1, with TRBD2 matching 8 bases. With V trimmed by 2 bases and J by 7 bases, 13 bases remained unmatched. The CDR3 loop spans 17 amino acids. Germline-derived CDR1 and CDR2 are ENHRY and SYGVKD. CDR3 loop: CAISEPPGTSHGNEQFF. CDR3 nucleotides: TGTGCCATCAGTGAGCCCCCCGGGACTAGTCACGGGAATGAGCAGTTCTTC.

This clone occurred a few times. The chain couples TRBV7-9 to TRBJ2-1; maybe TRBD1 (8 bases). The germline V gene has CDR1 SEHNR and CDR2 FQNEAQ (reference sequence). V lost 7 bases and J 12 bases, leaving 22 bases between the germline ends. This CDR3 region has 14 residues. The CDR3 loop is CASTTDRARGGQFF. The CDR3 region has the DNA TGTGCCAGCACCACGGACAGGGCCAGGGGGGGGCAGTTCTTC.

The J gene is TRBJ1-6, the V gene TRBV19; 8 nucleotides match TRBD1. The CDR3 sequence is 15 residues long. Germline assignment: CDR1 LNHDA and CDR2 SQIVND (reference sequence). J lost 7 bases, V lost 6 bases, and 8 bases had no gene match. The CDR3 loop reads CASSKGQGGNSPLHF. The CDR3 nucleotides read TGTGCCAGTAGCAAAGGACAGGGCGGGAATTCACCCCTCCACTTT.

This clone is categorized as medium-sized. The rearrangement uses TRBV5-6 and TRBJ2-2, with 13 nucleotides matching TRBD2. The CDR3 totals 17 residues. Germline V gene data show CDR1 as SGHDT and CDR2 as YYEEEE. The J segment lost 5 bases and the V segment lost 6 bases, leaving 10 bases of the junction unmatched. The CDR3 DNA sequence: TGTGCCAGCACCGAACTAGGACTAGCGGGAGTTACCGGGGAGCTGTTTTTT. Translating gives CASTELGLAGVTGELFF.

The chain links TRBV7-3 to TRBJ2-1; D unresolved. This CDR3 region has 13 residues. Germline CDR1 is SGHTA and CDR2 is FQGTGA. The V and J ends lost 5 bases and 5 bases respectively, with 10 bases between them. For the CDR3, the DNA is TGTGCCAGCAGCCCCCAGTTCGACAATGAGCAGTTCTTC. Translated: CASSPQFDNEQFF.

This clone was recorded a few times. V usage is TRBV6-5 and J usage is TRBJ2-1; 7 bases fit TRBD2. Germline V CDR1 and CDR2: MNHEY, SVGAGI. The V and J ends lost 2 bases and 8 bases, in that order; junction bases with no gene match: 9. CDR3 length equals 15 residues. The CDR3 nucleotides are TGTGCCAGCAGTTACGGGTCTAGCGGTCGGGATGAGCAGTTCTTC. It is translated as CASSYGSSGRDEQFF.